These T cell receptor beta chains were read from a single sample in a study of cytomegalovirus exposure and HLA in healthy donors. Here immunoSEQ multiplex PCR was the method, and the copy in TCRdb shows in-frame clones only, minus some. This table has about 240,000 clones, around 87% appearing once. The material sequenced was PBMCs. The source of these receptors is a woman in her 30s in good health and CMV-seropositive. The CDR3 runs from the conserved cysteine through the conserved F or W. Each record gives: V gene, clone size, J gene, D gene, CDR3 protein, CDR3 DNA. The D gene is left open where the match is weak. The size of a clone is reported for some rows only, either as once, few or many, or as a class for expanded clones.

TRBV27	once	TRBJ2-7	TRBD2	CASRLERESSYEQYF	TGTGCCAGCAGACTAGAGCGGGAGTCCTCCTACGAGCAGTACTTC
TRBV5-1	-	TRBJ2-1	TRBD2	CASSSGTSFSYNEQFF	TGCGCCAGCAGCTCCGGGACTAGTTTTTCCTACAATGAGCAGTTCTTC
TRBV30	-	TRBJ2-4	TRBD2	CAWSVGREAPKNIQYF	TGTGCCTGGAGTGTAGGTCGGGAGGCGCCCAAAAACATTCAGTACTTC
TRBV5-1	-	TRBJ2-7	TRBD1	CASSLASGGPYEQYF	TGCGCCAGCAGCTTGGCCTCAGGGGGACCCTACGAGCAGTACTTC
TRBV6-5	once	TRBJ2-7	TRBD2	CASSRGTSGYEQYF	TGTGCCAGCAGCCGCGGGACTAGCGGCTACGAGCAGTACTTC
TRBV7-8	-	TRBJ2-7	-	CASSFFQGYEQYF	TGTGCCAGCAGCTTCTTTCAGGGCTACGAGCAGTACTTC
TRBV5-4	-	TRBJ2-3	-	CASSLDSTDTQYF	TGTGCCAGCAGCTTGGACTCCACAGATACGCAGTATTTT
TRBV27	once	TRBJ2-7	TRBD2	CASSSTPTSGVSYEQYF	TGTGCCAGCAGTTCAACCCCGACTAGCGGAGTCTCCTACGAGCAGTACTTC
TRBV6-6	-	TRBJ1-2	TRBD1	CASSSRQGEGYTF	TGTGCCAGCAGTTCCCGACAGGGGGAGGGCTACACCTTC
TRBV19	few	TRBJ1-5	TRBD1	CASSPTGISNQPQHF	TGTGCCAGTAGCCCGACAGGGATAAGCAATCAGCCCCAGCATTTT
TRBV29-1	-	TRBJ1-1	-	CSALTNLNTEAFF	TGCAGCGCCCTGACAAACTTAAACACTGAAGCTTTCTTT
TRBV7-8	-	TRBJ1-4	-	CASSFRDREKLFF	TGTGCCAGCAGCTTCAGGGATCGCGAAAAACTGTTTTTT
TRBV19	-	TRBJ2-1	-	CASRGRDYNEQFF	TGTGCCAGTAGAGGCAGGGACTACAATGAGCAGTTCTTC
TRBV5-1	-	TRBJ2-3	-	CASSPGGTTDTQYF	TGCGCCAGCAGCCCCGGCGGGACCACAGATACGCAGTATTTT
TRBV19	-	TRBJ1-5	-	CASSRGRDNQPQHF	TGTGCCAGTAGTCGAGGACGGGACAATCAGCCCCAGCATTTT
TRBV19	-	TRBJ1-5	-	CASSVRNSAGLNQPQHF	TGTGCCAGTAGTGTGCGTAATTCCGCAGGGTTGAACCAGCCCCAGCATTTT
TRBV7-2	-	TRBJ2-7	-	CASSFLGTGRGAEQYF	TGTGCCAGCAGCTTTCTCGGAACAGGGAGGGGCGCCGAGCAGTACTTC
TRBV5-1	once	TRBJ2-3	-	CASSPGRRRDTDTQYF	TGCGCCAGCAGCCCCGGACGTCGGCGGGACACAGATACGCAGTATTTT
TRBV2	-	TRBJ2-3	-	CASSEDSDSTDTQYF	TGTGCCAGCAGTGAAGATAGCGATAGCACAGATACGCAGTATTTT
TRBV5-1	-	TRBJ2-7	-	CASSLGAYEQYF	TGCGCCAGCAGCCTGGGAGCCTACGAGCAGTACTTC
TRBV18	-	TRBJ2-7	TRBD2	CASSPGTSGRAYEQYF	TGTGCCAGCTCACCCGGGACTAGCGGGAGGGCCTACGAGCAGTACTTC
TRBV5-4	-	TRBJ2-1	TRBD2	CASSPSMRTSVGEQFF	TGTGCCAGCAGCCCCTCGATGCGGACTAGCGTAGGTGAGCAGTTCTTC
TRBV5-1	once	TRBJ2-1	-	CASSLAEFYNEQFF	TGCGCCAGCAGCTTGGCGGAGTTCTACAATGAGCAGTTCTTC
TRBV20-1	-	TRBJ2-7	TRBD2	CGEREWYEQYF	TGTGGGGAGCGGGAGTGGTACGAGCAGTACTTC
TRBV30	-	TRBJ2-7	-	CAWREGRFYEQYF	TGTGCCTGGAGAGAAGGCAGGTTCTACGAGCAGTACTTC
TRBV2	-	TRBJ2-1	TRBD2	CARGGEGRTNEQFF	TGTGCCAGGGGGGGGGAGGGCCGTACGAATGAGCAGTTCTTC
TRBV5-1	-	TRBJ2-3	TRBD2	CASSLRGGTDTQYF	TGCGCCAGCAGCTTGCGGGGGGGTACAGATACGCAGTATTTT
TRBV7-9	-	TRBJ2-5	-	CASSFGSGETQYF	TGTGCCAGCAGCTTCGGGTCTGGAGAGACCCAGTACTTC
TRBV7-2	-	TRBJ2-7	TRBD1	CASSLVQGNTYEQYF	TGTGCCAGCAGCTTAGTACAGGGGAATACCTACGAGCAGTACTTC
TRBV5-4	-	TRBJ2-7	TRBD2	CASSLASGVGGVYEQYF	TGTGCCAGCAGCTTGGCGAGCGGGGTGGGCGGGGTATACGAGCAGTACTTC
TRBV4-1	-	TRBJ2-2	TRBD1	CASSQDSGTGGYRTGELFF	TGCGCCAGCAGCCAAGATTCGGGGACAGGGGGTTATCGCACCGGGGAGCTGTTTTTT
TRBV11-3	once	TRBJ2-1	-	CASSFPGGEQFF	TGTGCCAGCAGCTTTCCCGGGGGTGAGCAGTTCTTC
TRBV18	-	TRBJ1-1	TRBD1	CASSPQGQGRPNTEAFF	TGTGCCAGCTCACCACAGGGACAGGGGCGCCCGAACACTGAAGCTTTCTTT
TRBV5-1	-	TRBJ2-2	TRBD2	CASSLLAVTTGELFF	TGCGCCAGCAGCTTGCTAGCGGTAACCACCGGGGAGCTGTTTTTT
TRBV2	-	TRBJ2-7	-	CASTETQPYEQYF	TGTGCCAGCACTGAGACACAACCCTACGAGCAGTACTTC
TRBV13	-	TRBJ1-2	-	CASSGAAGAFGYTF	TGTGCCAGCAGCGGTGCGGCAGGGGCTTTTGGCTACACCTTC
TRBV2	-	TRBJ1-2	-	CATRQFQANYGYTF	TGTGCCACCAGACAGTTCCAAGCTAACTATGGCTACACCTTC
TRBV5-1	-	TRBJ2-1	TRBD2	CASSFRSGRENEQFF	TGCGCCAGCAGTTTTAGAAGCGGGAGAGAGAATGAGCAGTTCTTC
TRBV15	-	TRBJ1-4	TRBD1	CATSRGQGREKLFF	TGTGCCACCAGCAGAGGACAGGGACGAGAAAAACTGTTTTTT
TRBV5-4	-	TRBJ2-2	-	CASSSPRDSQLFF	TGTGCCAGCAGCTCCCCCCGAGACAGTCAGCTGTTTTTT
TRBV6-1	-	TRBJ2-7	TRBD2	CASITSGSYEQYF	TGTGCCAGCATAACTAGCGGGAGTTACGAGCAGTACTTC
TRBV6-5	-	TRBJ2-7	TRBD1	CASSRQGATHYEQYF	TGTGCCAGCAGTCGACAGGGGGCCACCCACTACGAGCAGTACTTC
TRBV13	-	TRBJ2-1	TRBD1	CASHPGGSYNEQFF	TGTGCCAGCCATCCAGGGGGCTCCTACAATGAGCAGTTCTTC
TRBV6-5	-	TRBJ2-7	TRBD1	CASSRDRAFPEQYF	TGTGCCAGCAGCAGGGACAGGGCTTTTCCCGAGCAGTACTTC
TRBV11-3	-	TRBJ2-3	-	CASSPGQTTDTQYF	TGTGCCAGCAGCCCCGGACAGACCACAGATACGCAGTATTTT
TRBV4-2	-	TRBJ2-7	TRBD1	CASSQDRTGEAEQYF	TGTGCCAGCAGCCAAGATCGGACAGGGGAGGCGGAGCAGTACTTC
TRBV5-1	-	TRBJ1-1	-	CASSFGRSTGMNTEAFF	TGCGCCAGCAGCTTCGGTCGCTCTACAGGGATGAACACTGAAGCTTTCTTT
TRBV28	-	TRBJ1-5	-	CASSLWGGEAHQPQHF	TGTGCCAGCAGTTTATGGGGAGGGGAGGCGCATCAGCCCCAGCATTTT